Here is one TCR beta chain with its context. The data are from a study of cytomegalovirus exposure and HLA in healthy donors. This PCR relied on a set of 60 Vbeta primers and 13 Jbeta primers. The method was immunoSEQ multiplex PCR; TCRdb's version includes in-frame clones alone and lacks a portion of them. In the table there are fewer than 250,000 clones, roughly four fifths of which are singletons. CDR1 is SNHLY and CDR2 is FYNNEI in the germline V gene. V lost 5 bases, J lost 5 bases, and 1 base stayed unmatched. CDR3 length: 14 amino acids. The origin of this receptor is a girl aged 2-15 years in good health and CMV-seronegative. The specimen was PBMCs. V and J are TRBV2 and TRBJ2-5; 14 bases agree with TRBD2. For the CDR3, the DNA is TGTGCCAGCAGTCGGACTAGCGGGGGGGAGACCCAGTACTTC. It translates to CASSRTSGGETQYF.